Presented here are 32 T cell receptor beta chains from one specimen sequenced in a study of early T cells in non-severe SARS-CoV-2 infection. TCRdb itself ran the 5' RACE reads through MiXCR, one entry per CDR3 protein. The sample has under 85,000 distinct CDR3 sequences, 12% seen once. Sequenced sample: whole blood. The receptors originated from an adult who was a healthcare worker with PCR-confirmed SARS-CoV-2 infection or an uninfected control (not recorded which).

The chain links TRBV10-3 to TRBJ2-3; 12 bases are shared with TRBD2. CDR1 and CDR2 from the germline V gene are ENHRY and SYGVKD. The length of the CDR3 is 15 residues. J gave up 4 bases and V 8 bases, and 7 bases lay outside the gene matches. The CDR3 DNA sequence: TGTGCCATCGCCGCTAGCGGGGGGGACCCAGATACGCAGTATTTT. Its protein is CAIAASGGDPDTQYF.

The chain employs TRBV4-1 and TRBJ2-1; 7 bases are a match to TRBD1. Germline trimming cut 3 bases from V and 0 bases from J; bases unmatched to any gene: 8. Germline CDR1 is MGHRA and CDR2 is YSYEKL. The CDR3 is 17 amino acids. The CDR3 sequence is CASSHRTGNYSYNEQFF. CDR3 nucleotide sequence: TGCGCCAGCAGCCACAGGACAGGAAACTACTCCTACAATGAGCAGTTCTTC.

There are many counts of this clonotype. The chain has TRBV7-9 and TRBJ2-7; D is perhaps TRBD2 (6 bases). Trimming removed 3 bases from V and 2 bases from J, with 8 bases in between. The germline V gene has CDR1 SEHNR and CDR2 FQNEAQ (reference sequence). The CDR3 runs to 13 residues. CDR3 amino acids: CASSLGGTYEQYF. DNA of the CDR3: TGTGCCAGCAGCTTGGGGGGTACCTACGAGCAGTACTTC.

The V and J genes are TRBV6-5 and TRBJ1-2, with D possibly being TRBD1 (5 bases). The CDR3 contains 15 residues. With 6 bases removed from V and 6 bases from J, the gap between germline ends came to 20 bases. The germline V gene has CDR1 MNHEY and CDR2 SVGAGI. This CDR3 is CASSFWESGADGYTF. The CDR3 nucleotides are TGTGCCAGCAGCTTTTGGGAAAGTGGGGCTGATGGCTACACCTTC.

This clonotype was counted between two and nine times. This chain uses TRBV2 with TRBJ2-1, with D perhaps matching TRBD2 (6 bases). Germline V CDR1 and CDR2: SNHLY, FYNNEI. This CDR3 spans 15 amino acids. V lost 6 bases and J lost 3, with 15 bases in between. CDR3 sequence (DNA): TGTGCCAGCAGCCAGACTAGTGTCGTCTACAATGAGCAGTTCTTC. As protein: CASSQTSVVYNEQFF.

The chain uses TRBV27 and TRBJ1-2, with D perhaps matching TRBD1 (5 bases). Trimming shortened V by 3 bases and J by 4 bases, and 12 bases separated the two germline ends. Germline V CDR1 and CDR2: MNHEY, SMNVEV (reference sequence). This CDR3 has 14 amino acids. DNA of the CDR3: TGTGCCAGCAGTTTTGCGCAGGGTGGCTATGGCTACACCTTC. Its translation: CASSFAQGGYGYTF.

This clonotype was seen many times. V is TRBV12-5 and J is TRBJ2-5; perhaps D is TRBD1 or TRBD2 (6 bases each). The CDR3 spans 13 residues. With 1 base removed from V and 7 bases from J, the gap between germline ends came to 10 bases. CDR1 and CDR2 (germline): LGHNT, FRNRAP. CDR3 amino acids: CASGLGTAGTQYF. CDR3 DNA: TGTGCTAGTGGTTTGGGGACAGCGGGGACCCAGTACTTC.

A few counts support this clonotype. The genes are TRBV7-2 and TRBJ2-1; D remains ambiguous. CDR1 is SGHTA, CDR2 FQGNSA, per germline. The CDR3 has 8 residues. Trimming removed 7 bases at V and 13 bases at J, with 5 bases between. The CDR3 protein is CASTFQFF. CDR3 bases: TGTGCCAGCACCTTTCAGTTCTTC.

This clonotype was seen ten or more times. The chain links TRBV12-3 or TRBV12-4 to TRBJ1-1, with 7 bases that match TRBD1. V gave up 7 bases and J gave up 4 bases; unmatched junction bases: 9. CDR3 length equals 14 residues. The CDR3: CASTLGGDSTEAFF. The CDR3 region has the DNA TGTGCCAGCACCCTAGGGGGGGACAGCACTGAAGCTTTCTTT.

This sequence joins TRBV11-3 and TRBJ2-5; a possible D gene is TRBD1 (6 bases). The CDR3 covers 13 residues. V was cut by 4 bases and J by 5 bases, with 11 bases left in between. The germline CDR1 and CDR2 sequences are SGHNT and YENEEA. This CDR3 is CASSSNREETQYF. The DNA of the CDR3 is TGTGCCAGCAGCTCAAACAGGGAGGAGACCCAGTACTTC.

This clonotype was observed at least ten times. The V call is TRBV4-2, the J call TRBJ2-3, with 12 bases matching TRBD2. V dropped 3 bases and J dropped 6; count of bases not matched to a gene: 7. This CDR3 is built from 16 residues. Germline V CDR1 and CDR2: LGHNA, YNFKEQ. CDR3 nucleotide sequence: TGTGCCAGCAGCCAGGCACTAGCGGGGGGCGGGGATACGCAGTATTTT. Protein sequence: CASSQALAGGGDTQYF.

This clonotype was seen repeatedly, ten times or more. This sequence joins TRBV10-3 and TRBJ2-5; D perhaps matches TRBD2 (6 bases). The ends were cut back, 3 bases at V and 1 base at J, with 12 bases in the middle. CDR3 length equals 15 residues. Germline V gene sequence: CDR1 ENHRY, CDR2 SYGVKD. DNA of the CDR3: TGTGCCATCAGTGATAGCGGAGGAAGCCAAGAGACCCAGTACTTC. Protein product: CAISDSGGSQETQYF.

This clonotype was observed at least ten times. This chain connects TRBV3-1 to TRBJ1-1; D gene unclear. The V end lost 0 bases, the J end lost 8 bases, and 19 bases lay between the germline ends. Per germline, CDR1 LGHDT and CDR2 YNNKEL (reference sequence). The CDR3 is 16 amino acids. This CDR3 reads CASSQDTRGRAVEAFF. CDR3 in DNA: TGTGCCAGCAGCCAAGATACGCGAGGGAGGGCCGTGGAAGCTTTCTTT.

As for this clonotype: Compared with germline, one end of the junction differs, possibly owing to a read error. The chain uses TRBV29-1 and TRBJ1-1; 7 bases align to TRBD1. The length of the CDR3 is 13 residues. Per germline, CDR1 SQVTM and CDR2 ANQGSEA. CDR3 sequence: CGGQTPPNTEAFF. Here the CDR3 DNA reads TGTGGGGGACAGACGCCACCTAACACTGAAGCTTTCTTT.

The table lists this clonotype with a few counts. The chain couples TRBV7-2 to TRBJ2-7; 8 bases align to TRBD2. This CDR3 contains 15 residues. With 1 base clipped from V and 7 bases from J, the junction kept 9 bases outside the gene matches. Germline CDR1 SGHTA, CDR2 FQGNSA. CDR3 region: CASSLVGSGAYEQYF. CDR3 coding DNA: TGTGCCAGCAGCTTAGTCGGTAGCGGGGCGTATGAGCAGTACTTC.

This clonotype showed up many times. The genes are TRBV12-3 or TRBV12-4 and TRBJ1-1; D possibly corresponds to TRBD1 (5 bases). The CDR3 is 15 amino acids. V was clipped by 6 bases and J by 6 bases, with 20 bases between them. The CDR3 loop reads CASSPGGSLTAEAFF. The CDR3 DNA is TGTGCCAGCAGCCCCGGCGGCTCCTTGACAGCTGAAGCTTTCTTT.

The V gene is TRBV7-9, the J gene TRBJ1-1; no definite D call. From germline, CDR1 is SEHNR and CDR2 FQNEAQ (reference sequence). This CDR3 has 13 residues. Trimming stripped 1 base from V and 3 bases from J, with 6 bases between. The CDR3 nucleotides are TGTGCCAGCAGCTTAGTCGGGGACACTGAAGCTTTCTTT. Amino acids: CASSLVGDTEAFF.

This clonotype was seen a handful of times. The chain links TRBV5-1 to TRBJ2-2; 8 bases map to TRBD2. The CDR3 sequence is 17 residues long. In germline, CDR1 is SGHRS, CDR2 YFSETQ. Germline trimming cut 0 bases from V and 7 bases from J; bases unmatched to any gene: 11. The CDR3 here is CASSLALRGRKGGELFF. The CDR3 DNA sequence: TGCGCCAGCAGCTTGGCACTCCGCGGGAGGAAGGGCGGGGAGCTGTTTTTT.

In this sample, this clonotype turned up many times. The rearrangement uses TRBV7-3 and TRBJ1-1; TRBD1 might be the D (5 bases). The germline V and J ends were trimmed by 5 bases and 1 base, with 8 bases remaining between them. The CDR3 is 13 residues long. CDR1 and CDR2 (germline): SGHTA, FQGTGA. In nucleotides, the CDR3 is TGTGCCAGCAGCCTACAGGAGAACACTGAAGCTTTCTTT. Protein sequence: CASSLQENTEAFF.

The gene calls are TRBV28 and TRBJ1-2; D is possibly TRBD1 (5 bases). The V and J ends lost 2 bases and 2 bases respectively, with 15 bases between them. CDR3 length: 16 residues. Germline loops: CDR1 MDHEN, CDR2 SYDVKM. Here the CDR3 DNA reads TGTGCCAGCAGTTTAATGCTTCAGGGAGAGAACTATGGCTACACCTTC. This encodes CASSLMLQGENYGYTF.

The V and J genes are TRBV7-6 and TRBJ2-7; D is unclear. The CDR3 contains 18 residues. V shed 1 base and J shed 2 bases, with 21 bases lying between them. Looked up from germline, CDR1 is SGHVS and CDR2 is FNYEAQ. Written as DNA, the CDR3 is TGTGCCAGCAGCTTAGAGCGTGTTTGGCAGAACGACGCCTACGAGCAGTACTTC. It translates to CASSLERVWQNDAYEQYF.

This clonotype appeared a few times. The genes are TRBV4-1 and TRBJ1-1, with TRBD1 matching over 7 bases. The V gene's germline CDR1 is MGHRA and CDR2 YSYEKL. The J segment lost 4 bases and the V segment lost 10 bases, leaving 9 bases of the junction unmatched. This CDR3 spans 13 amino acids. CDR3 in DNA: TGCGCCACCTCGACAGGGTGGGGCACTGAAGCTTTCTTT. Residues: CATSTGWGTEAFF.

This clonotype was counted at least ten times. The chain carries TRBV5-6 and TRBJ2-5, with a possible D match to TRBD1 (6 bases). The CDR3 is 16 amino acids. The V end was cut by 2 bases, the J end by 1 base, with 15 bases between. Germline CDR1 SGHDT, CDR2 YYEEEE. The CDR3: CASSFWATGLQETQYF. The CDR3 region has the DNA TGTGCCAGCAGCTTCTGGGCGACAGGACTCCAAGAGACCCAGTACTTC.

Only a few counts were recorded for this clonotype. The chain uses TRBV10-1 and TRBJ2-5; D is undetermined. Per germline, CDR1 WNHNN and CDR2 SYGVQD (reference sequence). There are 13 residues in the CDR3. Trimming pared 4 bases from V and 5 bases from J, leaving 11 bases between. CDR3 protein: CASSVSRRETQYF. The DNA of the CDR3 is TGCGCCAGCAGTGTGAGCCGGCGGGAGACCCAGTACTTC.

This clonotype appeared a few times. The rearrangement joins TRBV12-3 or TRBV12-4 to TRBJ2-6; TRBD1 is a possible D gene (5 bases). The CDR3 runs to 15 residues. V gave up 5 bases and J gave up 4 bases, with 12 bases separating them. The chain's CDR3 is CASSPRVAGANVLTF. The CDR3 nucleotides read TGTGCCAGCAGTCCCAGGGTGGCGGGGGCCAACGTCCTGACTTTC.

This chain links TRBV10-3 with TRBJ1-1, with 7 positions matching TRBD1. The V and J ends lost 7 bases and 0 bases, in that order; junction bases with no gene match: 5. Germline loops: CDR1 ENHRY, CDR2 SYGVKD. This CDR3 spans 14 amino acids. The CDR3 spells CAITSDRMNTEAFF. In DNA form, the CDR3 reads TGTGCCATCACCTCGGACAGGATGAACACTGAAGCTTTCTTT.

This CDR3 reads CASSPRDRANYEQYF. Here the CDR3 DNA reads TGTGCCAGCAGCCCCCGGGACAGGGCCAACTACGAGCAGTACTTC. The V gene is TRBV7-2, the J gene TRBJ2-7; 9 bases map to TRBD1. Unmatched junction bases numbered 8, after V lost 5 bases and J lost 3 bases. CDR3 length equals 15 residues. Germline CDR1 and CDR2: SGHTA and FQGNSA.

The chain carries TRBV29-1 and TRBJ2-1, with TRBD2 identical over 10 bases. After removal of 4 bases from V and 10 bases from J, the junction contained 13 bases not matched to a gene. The CDR3 contains 15 residues. In germline, CDR1 is SQVTM, CDR2 ANQGSEA. CDR3: CSVALRLAGAREQFF. Written as DNA, the CDR3 is TGCAGCGTTGCTCTGCGGCTAGCGGGGGCTCGAGAGCAGTTCTTC.

This clonotype was detected only a few times. The rearrangement links TRBV12-3 or TRBV12-4 to TRBJ2-5; 7 nucleotides align to TRBD2. The ends lost 6 bases at V and 5 bases at J; junction bases unmatched: 21. The CDR3 consists of 18 residues. In DNA form, the CDR3 reads TGTGCCAGCAGCCCCGACGTGATAGCGGGTTCCCAGGAGGAGACCCAGTACTTC. This codes for CASSPDVIAGSQEETQYF.

The DNA for the CDR3 is TGTGCCAGCAGTTTAGCGCTGAGGACAGGGAGCTATGGCTACACCTTC. Its translation: CASSLALRTGSYGYTF. The rearrangement joins TRBV12-3 or TRBV12-4 to TRBJ1-2; 8 nucleotides line up with TRBD1. This CDR3 comprises 16 residues. The junction had 7 bases not matched to a gene; V was cut back by 0 bases and J by 4 bases.

This sequence joins TRBV11-2 and TRBJ2-3; 12 bases fit TRBD1. The CDR3 consists of 15 residues. The V and J ends lost 5 bases and 4 bases, in that order; junction bases with no gene match: 4. Germline CDR1 SGHAT, CDR2 FQNNGV. The DNA for the CDR3 is TGTGCCAGCAGCGTGGGACAGGGGGCGGCAGATACGCAGTATTTT. Amino acid sequence: CASSVGQGAADTQYF.

Many counts were recorded for this clonotype. The chain links TRBV4-1 to TRBJ2-1; weak D call: TRBD1 (6 bases). This CDR3 contains 13 residues. V dropped 0 bases and J dropped 10 bases, with 10 bases sitting between them. The germline gives CDR1 MGHRA, CDR2 YSYEKL. The CDR3 nucleotides are TGCGCCAGCAGCCAAGAGGGGGCGGTAGAGCAGTTCTTC. Encoded protein: CASSQEGAVEQFF.